These T cell receptor beta chains were read from a single sample in a study of blood T cells in healthy people across ages. TCRdb fed the 5' RACE reads into MiXCR, producing one record per CDR3 protein. This table has around 1,000,000 distinct CDR3 sequences, around 25% appearing once. These data also featured in a second study, about T cells of mothers and their children.

The specimen was blood. The receptor source for this set is a girl aged 2 to 10 in good health. The conserved cysteine and the conserved F or W are not part of the CDR3 here.

CDR3 protein: ASSQDGLAGVSNEQF; V gene: TRBV3-1
CDR3 protein: ASGGTDYDEGQY; V gene: TRBV12-5
CDR3 protein: AIRGTGEGETQY; V gene: TRBV10-3
CDR3 protein: SALPRSNPAIQY; V gene: TRBV20-1
CDR3 protein: ASSFGLAGKETQY; V gene: TRBV7-2
CDR3 protein: ASSEGRRYTDTQY; V gene: TRBV6-1
CDR3 protein: SASGTGGEAF; V gene: TRBV20-1
CDR3 protein: ASKIRSGQETQY; V gene: TRBV12-3/TRBV12-4
CDR3 protein: AVRTDEKLF; V gene: TRBV10-3
CDR3 protein: ATSRDVYGYT; V gene: TRBV15
CDR3 protein: ASTNSRGEQF; V gene: TRBV3-1
CDR3 protein: ATSRDWGAGTGISEQY; V gene: TRBV15
CDR3 protein: ASSPLGQISGNTIY; V gene: TRBV4-1
CDR3 protein: ASLRGAQGGTDTQY; V gene: TRBV5-1
CDR3 protein: SVARGETQY; V gene: TRBV20-1
CDR3 protein: ASSTGTGDEQY; V gene: TRBV5-1
CDR3 protein: ASPPTNYSYNEQF; V gene: TRBV2
CDR3 protein: ASSQARGNQPQH; V gene: TRBV7-2
CDR3 protein: ASSPRTKTGDRTNEKLF; V gene: TRBV18
CDR3 protein: ASSNVNTEAF; V gene: TRBV6-2/TRBV6-3
CDR3 protein: ASSFIPRQETQY; V gene: TRBV7-8
CDR3 protein: ASSSGPFTDTQY; V gene: TRBV5-6
CDR3 protein: ATSRVGPETQY; V gene: TRBV15
CDR3 protein: ATPSGQTDTQY; V gene: TRBV12-3/TRBV12-4
CDR3 protein: ASSPRQGLGGYT; V gene: TRBV7-2
CDR3 protein: ASSQIQLRAGNTEAF; V gene: TRBV5-1
CDR3 protein: ASSFTVVEKLF; V gene: TRBV28
CDR3 protein: ASSYSIINEQF; V gene: TRBV6-2/TRBV6-3
CDR3 protein: SARGWALLGEETQY; V gene: TRBV20-1
CDR3 protein: ASSVSGGAQETQY; V gene: TRBV7-8
CDR3 protein: ASGSTGMFNEQY; V gene: TRBV12-5
CDR3 protein: ASSLAAGLVTSTDTQY; V gene: TRBV5-1
CDR3 protein: ASSLGLAGGETQH; V gene: TRBV3-1
CDR3 protein: ASSQERPGLYEQY; V gene: TRBV4-3
CDR3 protein: SVTGVGNTEAF; V gene: TRBV29-1
CDR3 protein: ASSLAVGATNYGYT; V gene: TRBV7-9
CDR3 protein: ASGPSGGAKF; V gene: TRBV9
CDR3 protein: ASRPTPGQSYEQY; V gene: TRBV7-9
CDR3 protein: ASSLGGTGETQY; V gene: TRBV13
CDR3 protein: ASSLSSGSGYV; V gene: TRBV12-3/TRBV12-4
CDR3 protein: ASTSEDGNQPQH; V gene: TRBV12-3/TRBV12-4
CDR3 protein: ASSLQAGGTGGLF; V gene: TRBV28
CDR3 protein: ASSNLAGEETQY; V gene: TRBV5-6